This T cell receptor beta chain derives from a study of shared T cell receptors in the human thymus (dated by TCRdb to the early 2020s). With regard to the full study: The study investigated the way shared, self-reactive T-cell receptor alpha chains are produced in the human thymus.

Receptor libraries were prepared by the immunoSEQ multiplex PCR assay. TCRdb re-hosts the immuneACCESS table, in-frame sequences only. Its copies lack some clones; in the studies checked, an unresolved V gene accounts for under half of them, and the cause for the rest is not known. This sample comprises hundreds of thousands of clones, 70% to 90% of them detected only once. Of the sample, 0.0095% to 0.013% falls within the top ten clones. This clone was counted once. No antigen is known for it. Within one base of it there is no much larger clone, and no base qualities were kept. From the cysteine through the phenylalanine, the CDR3 covers 17 amino acids. Only the CDR3 DNA stays, 51 bases, in frame from base 1. The germline V gene gives CDR1 as SGHRS and CDR2 as YFSETQ. Unmatched junction bases come to 4, with V trimmed by 0 bases and J by 0 bases. These sequences were also reported in another study, on human thymus T cells. The other study reports the following: In Finland, the donors were immunologically healthy infants who were having open corrective cardiac surgery for congenital heart defects. The thymus tissue came from surgical resects taken out during corrective cardiac surgery. Biased V and J gene segment usage appeared to be present in both thymic and peripheral blood repertoires. According to the related research, thymic TCR repertoires were highly overlapping among unrelated individuals. The study described the TCR alpha and beta repertoires in under 10 infant thymus samples and four matching peripheral blood samples. The cohort included about 6 male and a couple of female infants, with donor ages spanning 7 to 244 days. Thymocytes were released mechanically from tissue and stored at -70 °C as pellets of 10-30 million cells. A QIAsymphony instrument was used to extract genomic DNA from frozen cell pellets. Using the immunoSEQ multiplex PCR assay, the TCRB and TCRAD loci were amplified from a standardized quantity of quality-controlled genomic DNA. Amplicons spanned the V(D)J region at a length sufficient to cover the CDR3 and identify V and J genes. Amplicon sequencing was performed on an Illumina platform through the commercial immunoSEQ service. Primer bias and sequencing errors were corrected using previously described methods, and TCRAD and TCRB definitions followed the IMGT database. Repertoires were analysed with immunoSEQ Analyzer 3.0 and VDJTools, covering basic statistics, V/J segment usage, diversity estimates, rarefaction and pairwise overlap. To estimate diversity, the Chao1, ChaoE, Efron-Thisted, Shannon and inverse Simpson indices were applied, and diversity was also estimated on datasets down-sampled to the smallest sample. For repertoire overlap, CDR3 nucleotide sequence, V gene and J gene had to match strictly, and clustering was done by Jaccard-based multidimensional scaling. Thymus samples yielded on average roughly 790,000 unique TCRB clonotypes, compared with 80,000 to 85,000 from blood samples.

This TCR derives from a boy under two years old with a congenital heart defect. Donor details come from another sample of the same person, matched by shared clones. The sequencing sample was made of thymocytes. The chain links TRBV5-1 with TRBJ2-5, and TRBD1 matches 11 of the central bases. CDR3 loop: CASSLARDRGYQETQYF. Here is the DNA: TGCGCCAGCAGCTTGGCCCGGGACAGGGGGTACCAAGAGACCCAGTACTTC.